This TCR beta chain was identified in a study of blood T cell repertoires in COVID-19 (dated by TCRdb to the early 2020s). Regarding the research as a whole: Collaborator samples came from the United States, Italy and Spain and covered acute and convalescent phases of COVID-19. Samples came from the ongoing ImmuneRACE study (first 160 participants) plus 1,254 subjects from 6 global collaborators. The dataset comprised deeply sampled blood TCRbeta repertoires from subjects exposed to, actively infected with, or recovered from COVID-19. Where HLA class I and class II types were available, the types were taken from metadata supplied by the sample provider, not from assay-based typing. The repertoires were released in a freely available public database meant as a resource for research on the immune response to SARS-CoV-2. The prospective study material was composed of cDNA or gDNA derived from T cells, B-cell-depleted T cells, or PBMCs. Sample metadata almost always included a de-identified subject ID, COVID-19 status, age in years and sex. What the authors observed across the whole study: The quantity of clinical and demographic metadata differed by source and by participant and was supplied without curation.

The immunoSEQ Assay, a bias-controlled multiplex PCR, was used to amplify TCRbeta CDR3 regions from genomic DNA. The authors processed their data as follows. Within the assay, amplification of reference gene primers was used to estimate how many nucleated cells each sample contained. Sequence reads were collapsed and filtered to measure the absolute abundance of every unique TCRbeta CDR3 rearrangement. For each sample, productive Simpson clonality was calculated as the square root of Simpson's diversity index over productive rearrangements. Drawn from immuneACCESS, this table holds only the in-frame rearrangements with V and J called that TCRdb kept. Clones are partly lost; checked studies trace under half to an unresolved V gene and leave the rest unexplained. The V and J calls and the clone size are those of that table, but D and trimming were determined from the DNA. This sample is represented by approximately 90,000 clones; around nine tenths of them were singletons. The ten largest make up 4.9% of the sample.

Remarks on this clone: Its antigen target is currently unknown. No base qualities exist here, and no much larger clone lies one base off it.

The collaborating institutions used their own protocols to collect whole blood in K2EDTA tubes. For TCRbeta analysis, collaborators shipped samples as frozen whole blood, isolated PBMCs, or DNA extracted from either of those sample types. CDR1 is given as SGHDT and CDR2 as YYEEEE, both from the germline V gene. Clipping removes 4 bases from V and 6 bases from J, with 10 as the unmatched junction base count. Measured from the cysteine to the phenylalanine, the CDR3 is 15 residues long. The entry retains the CDR3 DNA only, 45 bases that are in frame from base 1. What was sequenced was peripheral blood. The chain is encoded by TRBV5-6 joined to TRBJ2-3; 8 middle bases align to TRBD1. This receptor was taken from an elderly woman with acute or convalescent COVID-19. In nucleotides, the sequence is TGTGCCAGCAGCCCCGGACAGGGCCACAAGGATACGCAGTATTTT. The resulting protein is CASSPGQGHKDTQYF.